The rows below give T cell receptor beta chains drawn from one sample of a study of T cell responses to AZD1222 COVID-19 vaccine. Libraries were prepared by immunoSEQ multiplex PCR; TCRdb keeps only in-frame clonotypes and omits some of them. The table has 75,000 or so clones, more than 85% seen once. The sample here was peripheral blood, taken 28 days after the second AZD1222 dose. The origin of the receptors is an adult who received the AZD1222 COVID-19 vaccine. Each CDR3 is given with its conserved first and last residue. The D gene is left open where the match is weak. Size tells how often a clone was seen (once, few, many) or the class of an expanded clone, and some rows leave it out.

d_call,clone_size,j_call,v_call,cdr3_aa,cdr3_nt
NA,NA,TRBJ2-1,TRBV24-1,CATSDFGREFSNEQFF,TGTGCCACCAGTGATTTTGGCAGGGAATTCTCAAATGAGCAGTTCTTC
TRBD1,NA,TRBJ2-1,TRBV7-9,CASSLLVTGGSAEQFF,TGTGCCAGCAGCTTGTTAGTGACAGGGGGTTCCGCTGAGCAGTTCTTC
NA,NA,TRBJ2-7,TRBV12-3/TRBV12-4,CASSIGVSYEQYF,TGTGCCAGCAGCATCGGGGTCTCCTACGAGCAGTACTTC
TRBD1,NA,TRBJ2-7,TRBV18,CASSPRLKTGYEQYF,TGTGCCAGCTCACCACGCCTTAAGACAGGGTACGAGCAGTACTTC
NA,NA,TRBJ2-5,TRBV7-3,CASSLTGGDETQYF,TGTGCCAGCAGCTTAACGGGGGGAGATGAGACCCAGTACTTC
NA,once,TRBJ1-3,TRBV18,CASSLDPPSNGNTIYF,TGTGCCAGCTCTCTTGACCCCCCATCTAATGGAAACACCATATATTTT
TRBD1,NA,TRBJ1-5,TRBV4-1,CASSRTGYNQPQHF,TGCGCCAGCAGTCGGACAGGGTACAATCAGCCCCAGCATTTT
TRBD2,NA,TRBJ2-7,TRBV6-5,CASTARASGSYEQYF,TGTGCCAGCACCGCCCGGGCTAGCGGCTCCTACGAGCAGTACTTC
NA,NA,TRBJ2-1,TRBV7-9,CASSEKQAGLHNEQFF,TGTGCCAGCAGTGAAAAACAGGCAGGGCTCCACAATGAGCAGTTCTTC
NA,NA,TRBJ2-7,TRBV7-8,CASSPFPNGASNEQYF,TGTGCCAGCAGCCCCTTCCCCAACGGGGCCTCCAACGAGCAGTACTTC
TRBD2,NA,TRBJ2-7,TRBV4-1,CASSQERGSSYEQYF,TGCGCCAGCAGCCAAGAGCGCGGGAGCTCCTACGAGCAGTACTTC
TRBD2,NA,TRBJ2-3,TRBV3-1/TRBV3-2,CASSPRTSGRDTQYF,TGTGCCAGCAGCCCCCGGACTAGCGGGAGAGATACGCAGTATTTT
TRBD1,NA,TRBJ1-2,TRBV18,CASSLGKGQLYGYTF,TGTGCCAGCTCACTAGGGAAGGGACAGCTCTATGGCTACACCTTC
NA,NA,TRBJ1-6,TRBV30,CARGDLNSPLHF,TGTGCCCGCGGGGACTTAAATTCACCCCTCCACTTT
TRBD1,NA,TRBJ2-7,TRBV4-2,CASSPRQGTYEQYF,TGTGCCAGCAGCCCCCGACAGGGAACCTACGAGCAGTACTTC
TRBD1,NA,TRBJ1-2,TRBV6-5,CASSYSGTGTGYTF,TGTGCCAGCAGTTACTCCGGGACAGGGACAGGCTACACCTTC
TRBD2,NA,TRBJ2-7,TRBV5-1,CASSPHGLGGYEQYF,TGCGCCAGCAGCCCCCACGGACTAGGCGGCTACGAGCAGTACTTC
TRBD2,NA,TRBJ2-2,TRBV2,CASSESRTGREYTGELFF,TGTGCCAGCAGTGAATCAAGGACTGGGCGGGAGTACACCGGGGAGCTGTTTTTT
TRBD1,NA,TRBJ1-6,TRBV28,CASSFRDRSSPLHF,TGTGCCAGCAGTTTCCGGGACAGGTCTTCACCCCTCCACTTT
NA,NA,TRBJ2-2,TRBV5-1,CASSLGGSPNTGELFF,TGCGCCAGCAGCTTGGGGGGCAGTCCAAACACCGGGGAGCTGTTTTTT
NA,once,TRBJ1-2,TRBV5-1,CASSLDSSNYGYTF,TGCGCCAGCAGCTTGGACAGTTCTAACTATGGCTACACCTTC
NA,NA,TRBJ1-1,TRBV7-5,CVRSLGGTGGRTAEAFF,TGTGTCAGAAGCTTAGGCGGGACAGGGGGCAGGACCGCTGAAGCTTTCTTT
NA,NA,TRBJ2-1,TRBV15,CATSRDRGGYEQFF,TGTGCCACCAGCAGAGATAGGGGAGGATACGAGCAGTTCTTC
TRBD1,NA,TRBJ2-5,TRBV7-2,CASSLTGGQETQYF,TGTGCCAGCAGCCTGACAGGGGGCCAAGAGACCCAGTACTTC
NA,NA,TRBJ2-5,TRBV7-7,CASSRNLGPVETQYF,TGTGCCAGCAGCCGTAACCTTGGGCCTGTAGAGACCCAGTACTTC
NA,NA,TRBJ2-7,TRBV7-2,CASSLYGQGPPYEQYF,TGTGCCAGCAGCTTATACGGGCAGGGCCCTCCCTACGAGCAGTACTTC
TRBD1,NA,TRBJ2-2,TRBV30,CAWIRQGLNTGELFF,TGTGCCTGGATCCGACAGGGGCTCAACACCGGGGAGCTGTTTTTT
TRBD2,NA,TRBJ2-3,TRBV20-1,CSASSWGLAAQDTQYF,TGCAGTGCTAGTAGTTGGGGACTAGCGGCCCAAGATACGCAGTATTTT
NA,NA,TRBJ2-1,TRBV9,CASSVVLAGVNEQFF,TGTGCCAGCAGCGTAGTACTAGCCGGGGTGAATGAGCAGTTCTTC
NA,once,TRBJ1-2,TRBV4-1,CASSQGHRDANYGYTF,TGCGCCAGCAGCCAAGGCCACAGGGACGCTAACTATGGCTACACCTTC
TRBD2,NA,TRBJ2-5,TRBV5-4,CASSPGTSVKVGETQYF,TGTGCCAGCAGCCCCGGGACTAGCGTAAAAGTGGGAGAGACCCAGTACTTC
NA,once,TRBJ1-5,TRBV19,CATGSRGRNQPQHF,TGCGCGACGGGGTCTCGGGGGCGCAATCAGCCCCAGCATTTT
TRBD2,NA,TRBJ2-1,TRBV4-2,CASSQSGTSVYNEQFF,TGTGCCAGCAGCCAGTCCGGGACTAGCGTCTACAATGAGCAGTTCTTC
NA,NA,TRBJ1-2,TRBV30,CAWSVGRNYGYTF,TGTGCCTGGAGTGTCGGCAGGAACTATGGCTACACCTTC
TRBD2,NA,TRBJ2-1,TRBV4-2,CASSQDGPSGSGRFF,TGTGCCAGCAGCCAAGACGGGCCTAGCGGAAGTGGTCGGTTCTTC
NA,NA,TRBJ2-7,TRBV14,CASSQVQFSWTYF,TGTGCCAGCAGCCAGGTACAGTTTAGCTGGACGTACTTC
NA,NA,TRBJ1-1,TRBV27,CASSFSGNTEAFF,TGTGCCAGCAGTTTCTCGGGGAACACTGAAGCTTTCTTT
NA,NA,TRBJ1-1,TRBV13,CASSLGTFGVAFF,TGTGCCAGCAGCCTGGGGACTTTTGGGGTAGCTTTCTTT
NA,once,TRBJ1-1,TRBV9,CASSVEGRNTEAFF,TGTGCCAGCAGCGTAGAAGGCCGAAACACTGAAGCTTTCTTT
NA,NA,TRBJ2-1,TRBV6-2/TRBV6-3,CASSYSTYNEQFF,TGTGCCAGCAGTTACTCGACTTACAATGAGCAGTTCTTC
NA,NA,TRBJ1-2,TRBV5-5,CASSLGGQLGYGYTF,TGTGCCAGCAGCTTGGGGGGACAATTGGGCTATGGCTACACCTTC